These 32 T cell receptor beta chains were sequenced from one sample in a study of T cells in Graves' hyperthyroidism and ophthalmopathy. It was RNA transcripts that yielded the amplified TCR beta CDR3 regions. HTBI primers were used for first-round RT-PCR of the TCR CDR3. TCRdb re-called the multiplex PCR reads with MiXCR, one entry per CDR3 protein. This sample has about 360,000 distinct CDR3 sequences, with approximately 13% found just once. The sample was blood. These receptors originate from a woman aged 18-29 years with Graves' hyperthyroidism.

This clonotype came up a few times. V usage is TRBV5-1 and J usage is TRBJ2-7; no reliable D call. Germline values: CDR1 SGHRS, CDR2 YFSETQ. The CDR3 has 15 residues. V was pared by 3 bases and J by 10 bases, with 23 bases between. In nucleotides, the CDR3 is TGCGCCAGCAGCTCCTCCCCGCCATATCCTGCGGAACAGTACTTC. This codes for CASSSSPPYPAEQYF.

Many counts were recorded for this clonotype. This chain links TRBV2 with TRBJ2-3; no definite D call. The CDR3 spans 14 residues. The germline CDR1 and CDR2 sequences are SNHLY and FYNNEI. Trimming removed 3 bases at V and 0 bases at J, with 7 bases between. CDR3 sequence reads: CASSEGRSTDTQYF. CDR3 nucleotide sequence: TGTGCCAGCAGTGAGGGCAGAAGCACAGATACGCAGTATTTT.

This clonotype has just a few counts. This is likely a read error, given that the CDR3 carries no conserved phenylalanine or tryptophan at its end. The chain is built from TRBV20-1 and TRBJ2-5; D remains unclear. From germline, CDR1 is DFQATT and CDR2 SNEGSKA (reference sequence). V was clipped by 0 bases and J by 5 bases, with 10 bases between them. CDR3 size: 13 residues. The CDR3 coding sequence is TGCAGTGCTAGAGATCCCGGGCGGGAGACCCAGTACCTC. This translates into CSARDPGRETQYL.

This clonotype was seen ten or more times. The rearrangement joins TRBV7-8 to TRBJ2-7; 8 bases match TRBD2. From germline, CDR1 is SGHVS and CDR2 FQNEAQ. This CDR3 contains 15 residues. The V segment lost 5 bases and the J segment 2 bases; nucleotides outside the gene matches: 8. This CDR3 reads CASSQPAGATYEQYF. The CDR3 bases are TGTGCCAGCAGCCAGCCAGCGGGGGCCACCTACGAGCAGTACTTC.

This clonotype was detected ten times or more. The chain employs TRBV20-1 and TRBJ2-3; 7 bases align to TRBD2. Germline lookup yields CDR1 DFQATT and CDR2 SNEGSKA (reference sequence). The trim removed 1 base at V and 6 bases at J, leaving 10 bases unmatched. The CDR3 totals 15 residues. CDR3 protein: CSARGSSGIDDTQYF. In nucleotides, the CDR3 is TGCAGTGCTAGAGGGTCAAGCGGGATTGATGATACGCAGTATTTT.

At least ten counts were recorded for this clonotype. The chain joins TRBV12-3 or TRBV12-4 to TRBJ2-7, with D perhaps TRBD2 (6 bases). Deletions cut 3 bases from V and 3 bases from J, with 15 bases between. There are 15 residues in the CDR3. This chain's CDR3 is CASSLYRDSSYEQYF. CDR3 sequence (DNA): TGTGCCAGCAGTTTGTATCGGGACTCTAGCTACGAGCAGTACTTC.

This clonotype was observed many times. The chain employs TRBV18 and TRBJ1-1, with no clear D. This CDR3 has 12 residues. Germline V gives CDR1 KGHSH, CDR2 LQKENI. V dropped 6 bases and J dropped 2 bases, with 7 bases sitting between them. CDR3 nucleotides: TGTGCCAGCTCTCCAGAAAACACTGAAGCTTTCTTT. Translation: CASSPENTEAFF.

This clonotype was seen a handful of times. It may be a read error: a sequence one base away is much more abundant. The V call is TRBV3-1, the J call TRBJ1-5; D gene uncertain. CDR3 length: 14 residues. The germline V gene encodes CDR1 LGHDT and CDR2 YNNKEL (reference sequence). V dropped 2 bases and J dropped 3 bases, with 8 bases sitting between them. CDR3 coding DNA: TGTGCCAGCAGCCAAAGTCTCTCCAATCAGCCCCAGCATTTT. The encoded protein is CASSQSLSNQPQHF.

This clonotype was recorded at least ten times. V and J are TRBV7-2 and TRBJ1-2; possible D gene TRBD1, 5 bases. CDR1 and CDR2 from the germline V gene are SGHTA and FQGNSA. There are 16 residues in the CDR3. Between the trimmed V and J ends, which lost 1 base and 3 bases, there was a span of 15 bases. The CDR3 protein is CASSLVYRWIDYGYTF. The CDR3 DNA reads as TGTGCCAGCAGCTTAGTCTACAGGTGGATAGACTATGGCTACACCTTC. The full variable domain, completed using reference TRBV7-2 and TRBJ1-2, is GAGVSQSPSNKVTEKGKDVELRCDPISGHTALYWYRQSLGQGLEFLIYFQGNSAPDKSGLPSDRFSAERTGGSVSTLTIQRTQQEDSAVYLCASSLVYRWIDYGYTFGSGTRLTVV.

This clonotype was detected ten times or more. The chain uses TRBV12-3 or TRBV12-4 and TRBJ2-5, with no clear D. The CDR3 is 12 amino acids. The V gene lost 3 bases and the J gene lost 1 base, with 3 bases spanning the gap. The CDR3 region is CASSFSQETQYF. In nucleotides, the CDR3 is TGTGCCAGCAGTTTTTCCCAAGAGACCCAGTACTTC.

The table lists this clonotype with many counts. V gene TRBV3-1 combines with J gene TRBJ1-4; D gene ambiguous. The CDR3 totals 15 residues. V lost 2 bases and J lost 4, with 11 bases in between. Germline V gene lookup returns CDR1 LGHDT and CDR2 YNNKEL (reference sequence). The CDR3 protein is CASSQTQSRNEKLFF. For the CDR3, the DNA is TGTGCCAGCAGCCAAACCCAGAGCCGTAATGAAAAACTGTTTTTT.

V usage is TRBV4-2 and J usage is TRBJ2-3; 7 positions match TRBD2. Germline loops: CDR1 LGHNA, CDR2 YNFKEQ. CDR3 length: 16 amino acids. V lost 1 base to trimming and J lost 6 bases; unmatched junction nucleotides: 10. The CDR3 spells CASSQAMAGVDDTQYF. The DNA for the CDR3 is TGTGCCAGCAGCCAAGCGATGGCGGGGGTAGATGATACGCAGTATTTT.

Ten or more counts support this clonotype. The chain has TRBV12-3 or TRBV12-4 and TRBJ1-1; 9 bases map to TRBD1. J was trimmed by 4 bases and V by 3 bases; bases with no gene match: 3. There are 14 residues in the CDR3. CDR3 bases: TGTGCCAGCAGTTTCGGGGACAGGGTCACTGAAGCTTTCTTT. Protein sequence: CASSFGDRVTEAFF.

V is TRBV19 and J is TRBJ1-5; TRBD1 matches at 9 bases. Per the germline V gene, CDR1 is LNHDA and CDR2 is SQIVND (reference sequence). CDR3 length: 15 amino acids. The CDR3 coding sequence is TGTTCCACTACCTCCGGGACAGGGCACAATCAGCCCCAGCATTTT. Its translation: CSTTSGTGHNQPQHF.

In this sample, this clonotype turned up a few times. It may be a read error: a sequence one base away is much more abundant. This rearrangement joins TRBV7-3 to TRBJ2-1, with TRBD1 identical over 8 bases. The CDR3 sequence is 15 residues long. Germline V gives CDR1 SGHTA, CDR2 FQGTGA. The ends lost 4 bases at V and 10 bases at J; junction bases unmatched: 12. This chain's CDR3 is CASSSTGGLPGEQFF. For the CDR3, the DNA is TGTGCCAGCAGCTCAACAGGGGGATTACCAGGGGAGCAGTTCTTC. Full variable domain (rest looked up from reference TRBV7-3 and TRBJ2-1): GAGVSQTPSNKVTEKGKYVELRCDPISGHTALYWYRQSLGQGPEFLIYFQGTGAADDSGLPNDRFFAVRPEGSVSTLKIQRTERGDSAVYLCASSSTGGLPGEQFFGPGTRLTVL.

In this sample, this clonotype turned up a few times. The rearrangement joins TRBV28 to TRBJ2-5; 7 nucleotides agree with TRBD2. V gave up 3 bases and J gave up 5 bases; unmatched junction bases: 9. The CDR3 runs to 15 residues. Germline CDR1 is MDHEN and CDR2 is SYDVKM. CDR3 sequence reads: CASSLREGRYETQYF. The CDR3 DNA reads TGTGCCAGCAGTTTGAGGGAGGGCCGATATGAGACCCAGTACTTC.

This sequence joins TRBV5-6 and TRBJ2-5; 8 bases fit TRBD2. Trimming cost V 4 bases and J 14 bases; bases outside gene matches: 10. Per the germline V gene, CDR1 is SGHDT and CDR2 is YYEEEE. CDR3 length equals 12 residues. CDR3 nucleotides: TGTGCCAGCAGCGGAAAAGCGGGGGAGGCCTACTTC. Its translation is CASSGKAGEAYF.

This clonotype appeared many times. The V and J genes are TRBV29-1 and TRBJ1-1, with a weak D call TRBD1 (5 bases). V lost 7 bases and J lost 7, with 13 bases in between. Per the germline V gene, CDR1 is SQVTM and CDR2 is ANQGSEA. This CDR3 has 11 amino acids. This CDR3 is CSAHFTGEAFF. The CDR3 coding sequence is TGCAGCGCACATTTCACAGGTGAAGCTTTCTTT.

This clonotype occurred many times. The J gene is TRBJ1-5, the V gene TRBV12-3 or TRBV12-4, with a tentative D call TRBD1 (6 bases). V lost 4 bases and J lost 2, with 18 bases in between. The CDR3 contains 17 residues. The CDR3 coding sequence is TGTGCCAGCAGTTCGCAACAGGGTCCTGGGGGCAATCAGCCCCAGCATTTT. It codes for CASSSQQGPGGNQPQHF.

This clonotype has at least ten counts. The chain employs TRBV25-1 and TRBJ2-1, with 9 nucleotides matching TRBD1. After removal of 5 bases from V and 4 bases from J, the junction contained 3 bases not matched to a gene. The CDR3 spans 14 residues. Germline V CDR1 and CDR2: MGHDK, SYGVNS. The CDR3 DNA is TGTGCCAGCAGTAGGACAGGGGATTACAATGAGCAGTTCTTC. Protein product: CASSRTGDYNEQFF. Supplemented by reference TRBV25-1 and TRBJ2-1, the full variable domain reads EADIYQTPRYLVIGTGKKITLECSQTMGHDKMYWYQQDPGMELHLIHYSYGVNSTEKGDLSSESTVSRIRTEHFPLTLESARPSHTSQYLCASSRTGDYNEQFFGPGTRLTVL.

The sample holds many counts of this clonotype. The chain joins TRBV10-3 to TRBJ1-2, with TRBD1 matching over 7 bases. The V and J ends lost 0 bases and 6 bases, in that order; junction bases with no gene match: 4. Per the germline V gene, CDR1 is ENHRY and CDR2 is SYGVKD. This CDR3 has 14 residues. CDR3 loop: CAISESRDRNGYTF. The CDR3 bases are TGTGCCATCAGTGAGTCTCGGGACAGAAATGGCTACACCTTC.

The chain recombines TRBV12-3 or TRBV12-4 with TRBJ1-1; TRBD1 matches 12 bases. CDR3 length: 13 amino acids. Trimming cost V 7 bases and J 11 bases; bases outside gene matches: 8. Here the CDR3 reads CASTSGTGGSAFF. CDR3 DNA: TGTGCCAGCACCTCAGGGACAGGGGGCTCGGCTTTCTTT.

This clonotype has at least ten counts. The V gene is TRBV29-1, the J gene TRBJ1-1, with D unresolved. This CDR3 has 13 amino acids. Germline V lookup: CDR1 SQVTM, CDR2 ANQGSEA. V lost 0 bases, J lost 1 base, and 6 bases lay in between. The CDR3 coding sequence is TGCAGCGTTGAAGATCGGCGGAACACTGAAGCTTTCTTT. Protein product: CSVEDRRNTEAFF.

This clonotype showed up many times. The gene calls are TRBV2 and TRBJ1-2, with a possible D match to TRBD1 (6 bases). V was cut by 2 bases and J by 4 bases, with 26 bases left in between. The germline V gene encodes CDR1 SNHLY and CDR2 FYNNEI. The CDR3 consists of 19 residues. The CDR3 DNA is TGTGCCAGCAGTGAACTCCCAAGCGATCCGACAGGCCCTCCCTATGGCTACACCTTC. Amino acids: CASSELPSDPTGPPYGYTF.

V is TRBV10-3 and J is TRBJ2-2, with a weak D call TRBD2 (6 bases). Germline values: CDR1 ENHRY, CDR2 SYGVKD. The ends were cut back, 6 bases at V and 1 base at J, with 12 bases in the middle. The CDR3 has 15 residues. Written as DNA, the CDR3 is TGTGCCATCAGCGCGGGGCAAGGGAACACCGGGGAGCTGTTTTTT. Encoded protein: CAISAGQGNTGELFF.

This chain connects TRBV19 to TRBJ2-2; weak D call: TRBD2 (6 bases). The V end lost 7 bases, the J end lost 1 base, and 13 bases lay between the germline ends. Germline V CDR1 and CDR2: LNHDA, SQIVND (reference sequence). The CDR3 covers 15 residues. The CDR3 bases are TGTGCCAGTATCAATGGGGGGTGGAACACCGGGGAGCTGTTTTTT. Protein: CASINGGWNTGELFF.

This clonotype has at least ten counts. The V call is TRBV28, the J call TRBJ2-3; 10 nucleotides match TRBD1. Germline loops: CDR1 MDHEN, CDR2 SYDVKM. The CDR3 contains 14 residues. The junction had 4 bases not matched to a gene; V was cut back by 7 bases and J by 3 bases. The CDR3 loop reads CASIRDRGTDTQYF. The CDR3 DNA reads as TGTGCCAGCATCCGGGACAGGGGAACAGATACGCAGTATTTT.

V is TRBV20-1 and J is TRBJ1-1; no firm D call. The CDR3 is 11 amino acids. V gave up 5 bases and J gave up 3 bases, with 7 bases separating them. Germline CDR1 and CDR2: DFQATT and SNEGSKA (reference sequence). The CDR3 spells CSAPLYTEAFF. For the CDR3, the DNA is TGCAGTGCTCCCCTTTACACTGAAGCTTTCTTT.

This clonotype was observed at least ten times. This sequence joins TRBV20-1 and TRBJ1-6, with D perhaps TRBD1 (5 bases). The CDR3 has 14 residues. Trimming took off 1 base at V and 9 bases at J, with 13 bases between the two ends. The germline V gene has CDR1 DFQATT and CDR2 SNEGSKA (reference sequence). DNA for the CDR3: TGCAGTGCTAGAGGGAGGGACGTTGGTTCACCCCTCCACTTT. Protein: CSARGRDVGSPLHF.

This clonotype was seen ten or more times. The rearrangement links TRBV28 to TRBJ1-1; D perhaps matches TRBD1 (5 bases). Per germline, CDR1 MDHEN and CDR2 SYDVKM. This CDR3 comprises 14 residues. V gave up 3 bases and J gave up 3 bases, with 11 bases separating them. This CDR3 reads CASSFWGWDTEAFF. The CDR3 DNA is TGTGCCAGCAGTTTTTGGGGGTGGGACACTGAAGCTTTCTTT. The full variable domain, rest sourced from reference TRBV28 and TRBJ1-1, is DVKVTQSSRYLVKRTGEKVFLECVQDMDHENMFWYRQDPGLGLRLIYFSYDVKMKEKGDIPEGYSVSREKKERFSLILESASTNQTSMYLCASSFWGWDTEAFFGQGTRLTVV.

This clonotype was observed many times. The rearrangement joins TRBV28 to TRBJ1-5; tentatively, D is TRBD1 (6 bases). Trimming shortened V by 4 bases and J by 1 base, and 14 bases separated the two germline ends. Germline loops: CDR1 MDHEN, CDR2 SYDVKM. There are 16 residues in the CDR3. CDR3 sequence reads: CASSSGQKFSNQPQHF. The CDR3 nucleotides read TGTGCCAGCAGTTCAGGACAGAAGTTCAGCAATCAGCCCCAGCATTTT.

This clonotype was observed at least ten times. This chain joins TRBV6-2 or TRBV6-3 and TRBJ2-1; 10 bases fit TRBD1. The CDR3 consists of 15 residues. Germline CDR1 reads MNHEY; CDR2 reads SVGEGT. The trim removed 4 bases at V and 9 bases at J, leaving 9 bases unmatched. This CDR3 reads CASSWGGTGAGEQFF. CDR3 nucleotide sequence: TGTGCCAGCAGTTGGGGCGGGACAGGGGCGGGTGAGCAGTTCTTC.